The rows below give T cell receptor beta chains drawn from one sample of a study of blood T cell repertoires in COVID-19. Produced via immunoSEQ multiplex PCR; TCRdb's table is partial and in-frame only. This table has about 320,000 clones, 85% to 90% appearing once. The material sequenced was peripheral blood. Receptor source: a woman aged 30 to 39 with COVID-19, enrolled during active disease. The CDR3 runs from the conserved cysteine through the conserved F or W. Fields, in order: J gene, V gene, CDR3 protein.

j_gene: TRBJ1-2
v_gene: TRBV6-2/TRBV6-3
CDR3aa: CASSYASLLLGYTF

j_gene: TRBJ2-7
v_gene: TRBV11-2
CDR3aa: CASSLYRGPYEQYF

j_gene: TRBJ1-1
v_gene: TRBV6-5
CDR3aa: CASEGDETEAFF

j_gene: TRBJ2-3
v_gene: TRBV10-1
CDR3aa: CASSGDSSTDTQYF

j_gene: TRBJ2-7
v_gene: TRBV5-1
CDR3aa: CASSLETGRYEQYF

j_gene: TRBJ1-6
v_gene: TRBV6-5
CDR3aa: CAISSTGDNSPLHF

j_gene: TRBJ2-7
v_gene: TRBV5-1
CDR3aa: CASSLGQGAAAYEQYF

j_gene: TRBJ1-1
v_gene: TRBV19
CDR3aa: CASQETGGGGTEAFF

j_gene: TRBJ1-4
v_gene: TRBV2
CDR3aa: CAIGDATNEKLFF

j_gene: TRBJ1-3
v_gene: TRBV27
CDR3aa: CASSLHQGNTIYF

j_gene: TRBJ1-1
v_gene: TRBV12-3/TRBV12-4
CDR3aa: CASTRTGTTEAFF

j_gene: TRBJ1-1
v_gene: TRBV7-2
CDR3aa: CASSPGTGVGKTEAFF

j_gene: TRBJ1-5
v_gene: TRBV10-3
CDR3aa: CAISEGEGHQPQHF

j_gene: TRBJ1-1
v_gene: TRBV4-1
CDR3aa: CASSHQTVSPEAFF

j_gene: TRBJ1-2
v_gene: TRBV5-4
CDR3aa: CASSRTGVMYGYTF

j_gene: TRBJ2-4
v_gene: TRBV4-1
CDR3aa: CASSQLVQVAKNIQYF

j_gene: TRBJ2-1
v_gene: TRBV7-9
CDR3aa: CASSLRMGLAGGYNEQFF

j_gene: TRBJ1-1
v_gene: TRBV21-1
CDR3aa: CASSKIRAGGLYTEAFF

j_gene: TRBJ1-5
v_gene: TRBV19
CDR3aa: CASSWGTASNQPQHF

j_gene: TRBJ1-2
v_gene: TRBV6-7
CDR3aa: CASSYRPGGAAGYTF

j_gene: TRBJ2-2
v_gene: TRBV5-1
CDR3aa: CASRMGAQNTGELFF

j_gene: TRBJ2-4
v_gene: TRBV27
CDR3aa: CASSFNGGGHIQYF

j_gene: TRBJ2-1
v_gene: TRBV5-1
CDR3aa: CASSPDIYNEQFF

j_gene: TRBJ1-2
v_gene: TRBV14
CDR3aa: CASSRGDYRGGYTF

j_gene: TRBJ1-2
v_gene: TRBV10-3
CDR3aa: CAANTPGTGNYGYTF

j_gene: TRBJ1-5
v_gene: TRBV5-5
CDR3aa: CASSWAPYDMRNQPQHF

j_gene: TRBJ1-2
v_gene: TRBV9
CDR3aa: CASSGFGSDGYTF

j_gene: TRBJ2-1
v_gene: TRBV11-2
CDR3aa: CASSLAFRAGSGRYNEQFF

j_gene: TRBJ1-1
v_gene: TRBV7-9
CDR3aa: CASSWGTGEAFF

j_gene: TRBJ2-7
v_gene: TRBV5-4
CDR3aa: CASSDRTVSYEQYF

j_gene: TRBJ1-5
v_gene: TRBV6-5
CDR3aa: CASSRDFGQPQHF

j_gene: TRBJ1-1
v_gene: TRBV30
CDR3aa: CAWSAQGTEAFF

j_gene: TRBJ1-6
v_gene: TRBV25-1
CDR3aa: CASSLTDNSPLHF

j_gene: TRBJ1-6
v_gene: TRBV4-2
CDR3aa: CASTPGGRDGSPLHF

j_gene: TRBJ1-1
v_gene: TRBV7-9
CDR3aa: CASSLDRPTPAFF

j_gene: TRBJ2-5
v_gene: TRBV6-7
CDR3aa: CASSYYWRFERGEETQYF

j_gene: TRBJ1-3
v_gene: TRBV5-1
CDR3aa: CASSVSFSGNTIYF

j_gene: TRBJ1-4
v_gene: TRBV11-1
CDR3aa: CASSLPNEKLFF

j_gene: TRBJ2-7
v_gene: TRBV5-1
CDR3aa: CASTFTRGSSHEQYF

j_gene: TRBJ1-1
v_gene: TRBV2
CDR3aa: CASTGGVGAFF

j_gene: TRBJ1-1
v_gene: TRBV4-1
CDR3aa: CASGGTGGNTEAFF

j_gene: TRBJ2-5
v_gene: TRBV28
CDR3aa: CASTKDPQRGVLRETQYF

j_gene: TRBJ2-1
v_gene: TRBV5-1
CDR3aa: CASSKGLALYNEQFF

j_gene: TRBJ1-2
v_gene: TRBV20-1
CDR3aa: CSAGQDYGYTF

j_gene: TRBJ2-3
v_gene: TRBV20-1
CDR3aa: CSASRSGGHTDTQYF

j_gene: TRBJ1-6
v_gene: TRBV5-6
CDR3aa: CASNRRDTGGGRDNSPLHF

j_gene: TRBJ2-7
v_gene: TRBV4-2
CDR3aa: CASSQVPSGTYEQYF

j_gene: TRBJ1-1
v_gene: TRBV5-1
CDR3aa: CASRGVVGRTEAFF

j_gene: TRBJ2-7
v_gene: TRBV7-2
CDR3aa: CASSPFAGGAYEQYF

j_gene: TRBJ2-5
v_gene: TRBV11-2
CDR3aa: CASSLAGGETQYF

j_gene: TRBJ2-3
v_gene: TRBV5-1
CDR3aa: CASSFNSGGFTDTQYF

j_gene: TRBJ1-3
v_gene: TRBV25-1
CDR3aa: CASSARTGSDRRNTIYF

j_gene: TRBJ2-7
v_gene: TRBV28
CDR3aa: CASSPRSPHSMYYEQYF

j_gene: TRBJ1-5
v_gene: TRBV21-1
CDR3aa: CASSAQGQPIKSKHRNQPQHF

j_gene: TRBJ2-2
v_gene: TRBV9
CDR3aa: CASSVRRLAGGHTGELFF